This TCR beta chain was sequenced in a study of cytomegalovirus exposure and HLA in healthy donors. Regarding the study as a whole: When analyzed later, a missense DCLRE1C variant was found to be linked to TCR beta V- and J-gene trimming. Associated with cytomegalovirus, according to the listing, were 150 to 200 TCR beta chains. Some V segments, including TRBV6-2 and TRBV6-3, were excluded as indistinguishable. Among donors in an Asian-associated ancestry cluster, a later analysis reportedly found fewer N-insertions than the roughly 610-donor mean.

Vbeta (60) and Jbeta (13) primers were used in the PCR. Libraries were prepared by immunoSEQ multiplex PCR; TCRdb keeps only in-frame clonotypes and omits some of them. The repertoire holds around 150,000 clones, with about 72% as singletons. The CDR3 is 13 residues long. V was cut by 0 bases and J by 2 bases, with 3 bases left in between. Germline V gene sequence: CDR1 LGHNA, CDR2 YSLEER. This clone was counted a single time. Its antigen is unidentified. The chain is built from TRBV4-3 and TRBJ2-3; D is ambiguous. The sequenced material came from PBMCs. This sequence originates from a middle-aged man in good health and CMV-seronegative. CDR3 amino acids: CASSQDNTDTQYF. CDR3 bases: TGCGCCAGCAGCCAAGATAACACAGATACGCAGTATTTT.